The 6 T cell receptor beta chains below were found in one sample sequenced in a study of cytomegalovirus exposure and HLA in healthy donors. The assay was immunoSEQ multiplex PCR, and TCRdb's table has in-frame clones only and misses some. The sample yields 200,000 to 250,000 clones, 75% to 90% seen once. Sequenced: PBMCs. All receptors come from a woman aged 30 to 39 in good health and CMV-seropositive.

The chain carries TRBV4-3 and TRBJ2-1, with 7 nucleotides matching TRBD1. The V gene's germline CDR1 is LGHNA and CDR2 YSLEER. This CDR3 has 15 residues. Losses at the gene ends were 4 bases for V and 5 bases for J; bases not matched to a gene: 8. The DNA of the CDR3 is TGCGCCAGCAGCCGTTCCGGGACAGCCCACAATGAGCAGTTCTTC. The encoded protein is CASSRSGTAHNEQFF.

The CDR3 reads CASSNRDILINYGYTF. The DNA for the CDR3 is TGCGCCAGCAGCAACCGGGACATACTGATTAACTATGGCTACACCTTC. The chain joins TRBV4-3 to TRBJ1-2; perhaps TRBD1 as D (6 bases). Germline V CDR1 and CDR2: LGHNA, YSLEER. This CDR3 comprises 16 residues. V lost 5 bases and J 1 base, leaving 17 bases between the germline ends.

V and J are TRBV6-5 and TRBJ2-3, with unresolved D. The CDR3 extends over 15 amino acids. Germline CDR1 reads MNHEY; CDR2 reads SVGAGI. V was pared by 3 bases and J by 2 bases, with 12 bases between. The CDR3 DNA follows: TGTGCCAGCAGTTATAGGCCCGAACCCACAGATACGCAGTATTTT. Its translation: CASSYRPEPTDTQYF.

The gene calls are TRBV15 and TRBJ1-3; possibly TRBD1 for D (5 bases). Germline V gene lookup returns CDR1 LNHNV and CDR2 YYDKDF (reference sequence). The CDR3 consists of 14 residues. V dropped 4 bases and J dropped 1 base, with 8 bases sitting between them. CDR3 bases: TGTGCCACCAGCATCCAGGGTTCTGGAAACACCATATATTTT. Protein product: CATSIQGSGNTIYF.

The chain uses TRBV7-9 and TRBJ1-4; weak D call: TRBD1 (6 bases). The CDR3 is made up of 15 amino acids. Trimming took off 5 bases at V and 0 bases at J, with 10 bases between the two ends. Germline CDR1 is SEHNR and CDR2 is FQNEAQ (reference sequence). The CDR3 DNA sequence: TGTGCCAGCAGCCTATACAGGGCAACTAATGAAAAACTGTTTTTT. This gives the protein CASSLYRATNEKLFF.

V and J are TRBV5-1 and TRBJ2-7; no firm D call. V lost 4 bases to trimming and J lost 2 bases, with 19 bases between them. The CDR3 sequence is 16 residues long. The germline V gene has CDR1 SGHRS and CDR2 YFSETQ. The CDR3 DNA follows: TGCGCCAGCAGCCCCGGCTTTGCGAGGACGGCCTACGAGCAGTACTTC. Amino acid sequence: CASSPGFARTAYEQYF.